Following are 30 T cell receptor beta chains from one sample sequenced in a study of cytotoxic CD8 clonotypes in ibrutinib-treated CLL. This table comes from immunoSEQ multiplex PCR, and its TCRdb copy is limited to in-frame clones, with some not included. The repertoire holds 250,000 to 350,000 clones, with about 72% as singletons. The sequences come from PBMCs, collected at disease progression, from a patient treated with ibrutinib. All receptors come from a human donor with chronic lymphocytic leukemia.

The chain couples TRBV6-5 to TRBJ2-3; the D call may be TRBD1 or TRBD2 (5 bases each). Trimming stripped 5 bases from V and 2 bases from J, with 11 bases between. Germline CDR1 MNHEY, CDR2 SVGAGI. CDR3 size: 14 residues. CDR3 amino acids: CASSGDGNTDTQYF. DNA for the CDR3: TGTGCCAGCAGTGGGGACGGGAACACAGATACGCAGTATTTT.

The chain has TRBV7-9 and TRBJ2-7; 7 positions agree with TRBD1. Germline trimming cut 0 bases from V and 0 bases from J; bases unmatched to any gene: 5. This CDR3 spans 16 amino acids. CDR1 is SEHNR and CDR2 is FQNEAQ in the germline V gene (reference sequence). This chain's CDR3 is CASSLALTGSSYEQYF. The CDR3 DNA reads TGTGCCAGCAGCTTAGCTTTGACAGGGAGCTCCTACGAGCAGTACTTC. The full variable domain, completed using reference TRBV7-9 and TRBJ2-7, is DTGVSQNPRHKITKRGQNVTFRCDPISEHNRLYWYRQTLGQGPEFLTYFQNEAQLEKSRLLSDRFSAERPKGSFSTLEIQRTEQGDSAMYLCASSLALTGSSYEQYFGPGTRLTVT.

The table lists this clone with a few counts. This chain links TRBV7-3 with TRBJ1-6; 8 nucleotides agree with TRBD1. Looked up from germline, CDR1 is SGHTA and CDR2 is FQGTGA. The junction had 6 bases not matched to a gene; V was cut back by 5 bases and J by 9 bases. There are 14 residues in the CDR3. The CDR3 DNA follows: TGTGCCAGCAGCCTCTACCAGGGGGCTTCACCCCTCCACTTT. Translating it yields CASSLYQGASPLHF.

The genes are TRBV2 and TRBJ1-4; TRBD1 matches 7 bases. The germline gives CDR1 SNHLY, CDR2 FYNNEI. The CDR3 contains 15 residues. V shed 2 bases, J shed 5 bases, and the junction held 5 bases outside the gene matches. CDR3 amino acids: CASSEFVTGNEKLFF. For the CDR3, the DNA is TGTGCCAGCAGTGAATTCGTGACAGGGAATGAAAAACTGTTTTTT.

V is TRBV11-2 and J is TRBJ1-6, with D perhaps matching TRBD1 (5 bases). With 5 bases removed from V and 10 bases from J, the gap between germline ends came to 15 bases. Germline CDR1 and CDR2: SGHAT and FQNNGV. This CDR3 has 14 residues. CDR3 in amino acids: CASSARGVWSPLHF. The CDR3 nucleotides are TGTGCCAGCAGCGCCAGAGGGGTTTGGTCACCCCTCCACTTT.

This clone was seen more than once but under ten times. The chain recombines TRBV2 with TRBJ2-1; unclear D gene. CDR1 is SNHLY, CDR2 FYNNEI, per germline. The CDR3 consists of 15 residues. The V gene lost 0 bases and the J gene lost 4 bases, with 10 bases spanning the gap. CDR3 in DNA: TGTGCCAGCAGTGAAGCAAAACAGAGATACAATGAGCAGTTCTTC. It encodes CASSEAKQRYNEQFF.

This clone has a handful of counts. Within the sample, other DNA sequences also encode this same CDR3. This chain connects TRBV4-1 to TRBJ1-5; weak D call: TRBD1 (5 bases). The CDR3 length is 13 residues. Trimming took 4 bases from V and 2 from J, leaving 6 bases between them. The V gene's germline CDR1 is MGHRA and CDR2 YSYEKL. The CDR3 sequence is CASSLQGNQPQHF. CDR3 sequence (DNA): TGCGCCAGCAGCCTACAGGGCAATCAGCCCCAGCATTTT.

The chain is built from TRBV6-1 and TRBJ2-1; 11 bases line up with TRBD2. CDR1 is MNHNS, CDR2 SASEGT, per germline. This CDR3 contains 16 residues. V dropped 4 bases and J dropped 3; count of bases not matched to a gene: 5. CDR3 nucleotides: TGTGCCAGCAGTGCCAGACTAGCGGGAATCTACAATGAGCAGTTCTTC. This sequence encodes CASSARLAGIYNEQFF.

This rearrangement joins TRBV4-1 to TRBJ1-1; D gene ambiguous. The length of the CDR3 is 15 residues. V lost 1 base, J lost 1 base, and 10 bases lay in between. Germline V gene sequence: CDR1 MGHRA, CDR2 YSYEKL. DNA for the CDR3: TGCGCCAGCAGCCAAGTAAAAAGACCGAACACTGAAGCTTTCTTT. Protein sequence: CASSQVKRPNTEAFF.

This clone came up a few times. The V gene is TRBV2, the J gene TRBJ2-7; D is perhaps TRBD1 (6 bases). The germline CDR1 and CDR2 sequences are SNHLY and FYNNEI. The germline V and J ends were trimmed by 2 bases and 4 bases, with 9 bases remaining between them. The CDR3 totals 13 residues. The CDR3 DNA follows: TGTGCCAGCAGTGAAATACAGGGTTACGAGCAGTACTTC. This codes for CASSEIQGYEQYF.

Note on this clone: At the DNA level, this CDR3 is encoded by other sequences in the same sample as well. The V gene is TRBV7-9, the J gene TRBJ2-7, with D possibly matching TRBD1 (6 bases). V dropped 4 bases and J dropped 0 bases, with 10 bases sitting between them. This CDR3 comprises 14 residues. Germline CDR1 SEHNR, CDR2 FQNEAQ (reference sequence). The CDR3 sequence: CASSSRDNSYEQYF. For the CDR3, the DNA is TGTGCCAGCAGCTCCCGGGACAACTCCTACGAGCAGTACTTC.

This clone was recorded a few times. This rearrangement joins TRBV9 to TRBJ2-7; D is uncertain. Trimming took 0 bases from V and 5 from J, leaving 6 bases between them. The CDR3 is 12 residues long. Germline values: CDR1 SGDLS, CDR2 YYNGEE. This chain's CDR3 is CASSVAWDEQYF. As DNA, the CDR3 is TGTGCCAGCAGCGTAGCCTGGGACGAGCAGTACTTC.

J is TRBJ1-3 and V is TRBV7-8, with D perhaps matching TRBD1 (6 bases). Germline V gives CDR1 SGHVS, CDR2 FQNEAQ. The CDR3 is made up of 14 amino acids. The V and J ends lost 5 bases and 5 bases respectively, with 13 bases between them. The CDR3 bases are TGTGCCAGCAGCCCGTTTCGGGACAGAAACACCATATATTTT. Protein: CASSPFRDRNTIYF.

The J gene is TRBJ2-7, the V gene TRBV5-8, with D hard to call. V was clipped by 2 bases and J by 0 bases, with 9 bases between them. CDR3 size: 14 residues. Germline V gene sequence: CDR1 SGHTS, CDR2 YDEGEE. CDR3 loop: CASSLVDISYEQYF. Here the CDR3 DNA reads TGTGCCAGCAGCTTAGTTGACATCTCCTACGAGCAGTACTTC.

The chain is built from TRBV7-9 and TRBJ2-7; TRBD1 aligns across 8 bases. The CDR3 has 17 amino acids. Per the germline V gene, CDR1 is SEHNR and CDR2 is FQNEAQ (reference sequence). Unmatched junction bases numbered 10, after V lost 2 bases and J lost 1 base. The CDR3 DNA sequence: TGTGCCAGCAGCTTAACACAAAAGGGACAGGATTCCTACGAGCAGTACTTC. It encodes CASSLTQKGQDSYEQYF. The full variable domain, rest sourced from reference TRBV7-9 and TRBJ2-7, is DTGVSQNPRHKITKRGQNVTFRCDPISEHNRLYWYRQTLGQGPEFLTYFQNEAQLEKSRLLSDRFSAERPKGSFSTLEIQRTEQGDSAMYLCASSLTQKGQDSYEQYFGPGTRLTVT.

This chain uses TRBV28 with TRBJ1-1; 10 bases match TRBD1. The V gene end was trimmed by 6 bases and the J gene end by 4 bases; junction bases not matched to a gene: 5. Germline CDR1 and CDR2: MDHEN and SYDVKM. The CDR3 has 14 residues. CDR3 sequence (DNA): TGTGCCAGCAGCCTAAGGACAGGGGGCACTGAAGCTTTCTTT. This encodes CASSLRTGGTEAFF.

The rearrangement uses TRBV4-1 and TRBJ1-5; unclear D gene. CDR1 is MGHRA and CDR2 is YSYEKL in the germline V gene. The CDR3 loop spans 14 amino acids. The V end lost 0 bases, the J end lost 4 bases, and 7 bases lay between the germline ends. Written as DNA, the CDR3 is TGCGCCAGCAGCCAAGAGGGTTCTAATCAGCCCCAGCATTTT. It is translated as CASSQEGSNQPQHF.

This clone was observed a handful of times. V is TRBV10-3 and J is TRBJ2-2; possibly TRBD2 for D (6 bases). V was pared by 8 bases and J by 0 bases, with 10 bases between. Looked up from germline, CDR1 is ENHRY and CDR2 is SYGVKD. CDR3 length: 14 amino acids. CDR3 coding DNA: TGTGCCATCGGGACTCCCTCGAACACCGGGGAGCTGTTTTTT. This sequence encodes CAIGTPSNTGELFF.

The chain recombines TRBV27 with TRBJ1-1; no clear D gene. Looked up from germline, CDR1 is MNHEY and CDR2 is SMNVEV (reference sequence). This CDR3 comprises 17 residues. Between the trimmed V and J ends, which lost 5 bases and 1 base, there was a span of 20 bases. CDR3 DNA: TGTGCCAGCAGTCCCTTTAGTGTCGTTGGGCAGAACACTGAAGCTTTCTTT. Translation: CASSPFSVVGQNTEAFF.

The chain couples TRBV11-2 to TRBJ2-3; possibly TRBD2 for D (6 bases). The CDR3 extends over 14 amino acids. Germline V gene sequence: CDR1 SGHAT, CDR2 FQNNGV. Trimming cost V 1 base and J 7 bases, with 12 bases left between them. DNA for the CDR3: TGTGCCAGCAGCTTAGGACTAGGCCCGAATACGCAGTATTTT. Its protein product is CASSLGLGPNTQYF. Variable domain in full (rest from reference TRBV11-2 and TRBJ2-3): EAGVAQSPRYKIIEKRQSVAFWCNPISGHATLYWYQQILGQGPKLLIQFQNNGVVDDSQLPKDRFSAERLKGVDSTLKIQPAKLEDSAVYLCASSLGLGPNTQYFGPGTRLTVL.

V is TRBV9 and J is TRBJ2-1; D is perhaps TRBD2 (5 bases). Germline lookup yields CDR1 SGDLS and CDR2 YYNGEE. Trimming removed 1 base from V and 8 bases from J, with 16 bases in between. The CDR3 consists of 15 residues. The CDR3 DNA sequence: TGTGCCAGCAGCGTACTTAGCGCCCAAACCGATGAGCAGTTCTTC. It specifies CASSVLSAQTDEQFF.

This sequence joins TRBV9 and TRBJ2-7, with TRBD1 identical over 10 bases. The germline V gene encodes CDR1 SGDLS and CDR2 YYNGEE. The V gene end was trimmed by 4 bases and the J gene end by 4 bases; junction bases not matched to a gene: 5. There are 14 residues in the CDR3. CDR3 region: CASSPGQGGYEQYF. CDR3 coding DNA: TGTGCCAGCAGCCCCGGACAGGGGGGTTACGAGCAGTACTTC.

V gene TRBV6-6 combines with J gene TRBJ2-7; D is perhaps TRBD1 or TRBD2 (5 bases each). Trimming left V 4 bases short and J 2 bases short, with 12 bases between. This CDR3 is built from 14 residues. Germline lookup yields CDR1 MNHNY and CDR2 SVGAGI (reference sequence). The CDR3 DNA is TGTGCCAGCAGTTTCCGGGACGGTACCTACGAGCAGTACTTC. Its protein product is CASSFRDGTYEQYF.

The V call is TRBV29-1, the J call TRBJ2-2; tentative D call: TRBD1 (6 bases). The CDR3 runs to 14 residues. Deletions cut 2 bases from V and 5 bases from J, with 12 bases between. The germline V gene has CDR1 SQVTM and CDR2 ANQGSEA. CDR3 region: CSVEQGLGTGELFF. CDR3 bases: TGCAGCGTTGAACAGGGGTTAGGAACCGGGGAGCTGTTTTTT.

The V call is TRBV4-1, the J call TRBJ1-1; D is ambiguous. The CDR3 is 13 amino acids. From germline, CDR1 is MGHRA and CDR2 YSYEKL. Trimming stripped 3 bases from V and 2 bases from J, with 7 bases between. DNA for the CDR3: TGCGCCAGCAGCCAGGGTCCAAACACTGAAGCTTTCTTT. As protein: CASSQGPNTEAFF.

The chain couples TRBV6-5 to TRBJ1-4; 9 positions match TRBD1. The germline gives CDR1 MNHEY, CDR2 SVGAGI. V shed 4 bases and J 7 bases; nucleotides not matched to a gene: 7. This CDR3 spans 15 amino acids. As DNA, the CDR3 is TGTGCCAGCAGTTCATACAGGGGGCTAGGTGAAAAACTGTTTTTT. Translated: CASSSYRGLGEKLFF.

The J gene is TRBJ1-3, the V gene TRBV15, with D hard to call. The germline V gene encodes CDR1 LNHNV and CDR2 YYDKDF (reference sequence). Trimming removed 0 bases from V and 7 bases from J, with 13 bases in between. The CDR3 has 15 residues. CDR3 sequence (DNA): TGTGCCACCAGCAGAGATTGGGTCCGGTGGAACACCATATATTTT. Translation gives CATSRDWVRWNTIYF. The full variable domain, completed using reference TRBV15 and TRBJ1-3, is DAMVIQNPRYQVTQFGKPVTLSCSQTLNHNVMYWYQQKSSQAPKLLFHYYDKDFNNEADTPDNFQSRRPNTSFCFLDIRSPGLGDTAMYLCATSRDWVRWNTIYFGEGSWLTVV.

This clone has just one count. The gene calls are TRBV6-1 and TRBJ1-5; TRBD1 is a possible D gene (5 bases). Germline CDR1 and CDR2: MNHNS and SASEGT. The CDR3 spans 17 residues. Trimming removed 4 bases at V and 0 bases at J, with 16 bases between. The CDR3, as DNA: TGTGCCAGCAGTGGGAAACAGGCCAGGTATAGCAATCAGCCCCAGCATTTT. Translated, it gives CASSGKQARYSNQPQHF.

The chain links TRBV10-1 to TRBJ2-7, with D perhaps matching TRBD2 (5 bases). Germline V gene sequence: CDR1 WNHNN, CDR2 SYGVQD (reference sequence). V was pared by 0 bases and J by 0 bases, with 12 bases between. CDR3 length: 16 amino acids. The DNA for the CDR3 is TGCGCCAGCAGTGAGTCGTTCGCGGGTGCCTCCTACGAGCAGTACTTC. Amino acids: CASSESFAGASYEQYF.

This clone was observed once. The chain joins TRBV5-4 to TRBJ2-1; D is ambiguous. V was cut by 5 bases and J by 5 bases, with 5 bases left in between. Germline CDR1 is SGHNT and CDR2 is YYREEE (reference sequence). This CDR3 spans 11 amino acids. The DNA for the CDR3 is TGTGCCAGCAGTTCCGACAATGAGCAGTTCTTC. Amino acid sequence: CASSSDNEQFF. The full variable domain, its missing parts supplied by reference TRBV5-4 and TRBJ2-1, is ETGVTQSPTHLIKTRGQQVTLRCSSQSGHNTVSWYQQALGQGPQFIFQYYREEENGRGNFPPRFSGLQFPNYSSELNVNALELDDSALYLCASSSDNEQFFGPGTRLTVL.